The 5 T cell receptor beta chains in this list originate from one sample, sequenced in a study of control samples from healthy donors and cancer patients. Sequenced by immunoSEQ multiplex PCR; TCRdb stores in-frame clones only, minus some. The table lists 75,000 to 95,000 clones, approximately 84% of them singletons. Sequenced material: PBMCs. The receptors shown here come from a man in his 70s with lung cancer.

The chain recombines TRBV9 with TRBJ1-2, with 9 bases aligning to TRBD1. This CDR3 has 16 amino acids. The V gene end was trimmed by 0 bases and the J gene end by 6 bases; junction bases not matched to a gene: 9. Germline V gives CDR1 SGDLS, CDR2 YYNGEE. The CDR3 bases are TGTGCCAGCAGCGTAGACCATTTGGACAGGGGCGATGGCTACACCTTC. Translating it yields CASSVDHLDRGDGYTF.

The DNA of the CDR3 is TGTGCCAGCAATCTCGGGGGCCGGAAAGAGACCCAGTACTTC. Translation gives CASNLGGRKETQYF. The V gene is TRBV11-2, the J gene TRBJ2-5; D is possibly TRBD1 or TRBD2 (6 bases each). CDR1 and CDR2 (germline): SGHAT, FQNNGV. This CDR3 region has 14 residues. The V end lost 7 bases, the J end lost 3 bases, and 15 bases lay between the germline ends.

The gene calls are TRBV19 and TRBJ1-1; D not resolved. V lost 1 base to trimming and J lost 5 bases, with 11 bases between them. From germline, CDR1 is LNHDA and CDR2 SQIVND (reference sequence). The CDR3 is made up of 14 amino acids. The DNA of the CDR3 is TGTGCCAGTAGTATAGGTGGGTTATTGACTGAAGCTTTCTTT. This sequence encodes CASSIGGLLTEAFF.

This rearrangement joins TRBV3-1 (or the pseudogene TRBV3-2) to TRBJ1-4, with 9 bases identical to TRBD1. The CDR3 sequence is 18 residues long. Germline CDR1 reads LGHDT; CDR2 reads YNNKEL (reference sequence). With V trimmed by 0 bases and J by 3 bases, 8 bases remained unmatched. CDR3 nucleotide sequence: TGTGCCAGCAGCCAAGAACCCGGACAGGGGTGGTCTAATGAAAAACTGTTTTTT. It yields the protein CASSQEPGQGWSNEKLFF.

The CDR3 region has the DNA TGTGCCAGCAGTGACCCTAGGACAGCTAACTCCTACGAGCAGTACTTC. As protein: CASSDPRTANSYEQYF. J is TRBJ2-7 and V is TRBV6-1; D may be TRBD1 (6 bases). The CDR3 runs to 16 residues. In germline, CDR1 is MNHNS, CDR2 SASEGT. With 3 bases removed from V and 0 bases from J, the gap between germline ends came to 15 bases.